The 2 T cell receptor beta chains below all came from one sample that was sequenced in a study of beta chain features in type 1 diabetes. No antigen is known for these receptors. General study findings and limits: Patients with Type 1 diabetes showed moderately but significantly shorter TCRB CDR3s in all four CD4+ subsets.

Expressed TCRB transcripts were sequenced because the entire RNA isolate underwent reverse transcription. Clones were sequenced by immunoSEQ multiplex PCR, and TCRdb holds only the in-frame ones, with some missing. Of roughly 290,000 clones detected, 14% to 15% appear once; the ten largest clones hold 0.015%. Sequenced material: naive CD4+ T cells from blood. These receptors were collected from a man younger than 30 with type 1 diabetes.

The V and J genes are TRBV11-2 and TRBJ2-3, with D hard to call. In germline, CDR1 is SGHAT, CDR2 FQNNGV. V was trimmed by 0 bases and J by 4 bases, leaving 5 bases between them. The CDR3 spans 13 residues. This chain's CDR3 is CASSLDLADTQYF. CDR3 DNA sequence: TGTGCCAGCAGCTTAGATCTTGCAGATACGCAGTATTTT.

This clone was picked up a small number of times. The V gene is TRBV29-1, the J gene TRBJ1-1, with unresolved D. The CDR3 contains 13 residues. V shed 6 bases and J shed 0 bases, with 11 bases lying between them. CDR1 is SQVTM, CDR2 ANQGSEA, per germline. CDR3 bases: TGCAGCGTGGGCTTTTTAATGAACACTGAAGCTTTCTTT. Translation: CSVGFLMNTEAFF.